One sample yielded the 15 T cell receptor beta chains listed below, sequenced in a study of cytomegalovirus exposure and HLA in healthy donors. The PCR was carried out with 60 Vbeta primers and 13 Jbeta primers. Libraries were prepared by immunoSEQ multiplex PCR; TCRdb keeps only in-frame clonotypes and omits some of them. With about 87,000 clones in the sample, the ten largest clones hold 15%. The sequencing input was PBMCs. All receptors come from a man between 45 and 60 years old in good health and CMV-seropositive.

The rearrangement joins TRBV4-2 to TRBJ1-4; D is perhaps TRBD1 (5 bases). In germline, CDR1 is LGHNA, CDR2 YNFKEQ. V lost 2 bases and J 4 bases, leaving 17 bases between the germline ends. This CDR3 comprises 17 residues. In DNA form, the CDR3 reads TGTGCCAGCAGCCAATCAAGGTATCGGCAGGGTAATGAAAAACTGTTTTTT. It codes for CASSQSRYRQGNEKLFF.

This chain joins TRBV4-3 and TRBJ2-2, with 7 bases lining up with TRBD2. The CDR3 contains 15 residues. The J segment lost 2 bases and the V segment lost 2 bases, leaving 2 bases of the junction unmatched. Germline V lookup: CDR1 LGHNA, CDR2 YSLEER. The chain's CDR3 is CASSQRLANTGELFF. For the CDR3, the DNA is TGCGCCAGCAGCCAAAGACTAGCCAACACCGGGGAGCTGTTTTTT.

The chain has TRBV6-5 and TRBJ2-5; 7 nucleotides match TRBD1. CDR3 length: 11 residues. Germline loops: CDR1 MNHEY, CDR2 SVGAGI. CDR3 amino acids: CSTGAMETQYF. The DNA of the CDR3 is TGTTCTACAGGGGCCATGGAGACCCAGTACTTC.

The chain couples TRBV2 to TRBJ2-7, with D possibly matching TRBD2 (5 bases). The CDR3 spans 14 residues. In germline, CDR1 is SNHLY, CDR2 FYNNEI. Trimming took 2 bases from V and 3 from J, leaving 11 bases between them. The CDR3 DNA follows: TGTGCCAGCAGTGAAACAGCGGCCTACTACGAGCAGTACGTC. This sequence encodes CASSETAAYYEQYV.

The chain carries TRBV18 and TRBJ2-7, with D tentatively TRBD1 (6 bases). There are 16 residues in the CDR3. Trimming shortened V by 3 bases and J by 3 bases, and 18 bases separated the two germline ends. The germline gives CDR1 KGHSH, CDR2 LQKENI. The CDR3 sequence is CASSPGDPRGYYEQYV. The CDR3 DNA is TGTGCCAGCTCACCGGGAGATCCCAGGGGATACTACGAGCAGTACGTC.

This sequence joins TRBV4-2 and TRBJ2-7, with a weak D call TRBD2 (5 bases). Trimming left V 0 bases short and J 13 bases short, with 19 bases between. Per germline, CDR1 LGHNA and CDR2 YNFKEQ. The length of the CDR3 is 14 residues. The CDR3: CASSQDLLRTVLYF. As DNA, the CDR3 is TGTGCCAGCAGCCAAGATCTTCTTAGGACTGTTCTCTACTTC.

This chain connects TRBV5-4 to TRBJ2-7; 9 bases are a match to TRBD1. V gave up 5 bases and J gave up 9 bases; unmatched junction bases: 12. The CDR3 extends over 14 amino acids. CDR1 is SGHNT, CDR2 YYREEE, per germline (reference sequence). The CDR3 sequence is CASSSGQGVPGQYV. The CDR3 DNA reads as TGTGCCAGCAGTTCGGGACAGGGTGTTCCTGGGCAGTACGTC.

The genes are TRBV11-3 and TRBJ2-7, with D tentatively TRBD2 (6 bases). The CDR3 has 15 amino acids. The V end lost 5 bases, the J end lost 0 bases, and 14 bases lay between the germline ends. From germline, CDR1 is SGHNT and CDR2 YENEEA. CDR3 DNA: TGTGCCAGCAGCCCGAAGGGGAGGAACTCCTACGAGCAGTACTTC. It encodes CASSPKGRNSYEQYF.

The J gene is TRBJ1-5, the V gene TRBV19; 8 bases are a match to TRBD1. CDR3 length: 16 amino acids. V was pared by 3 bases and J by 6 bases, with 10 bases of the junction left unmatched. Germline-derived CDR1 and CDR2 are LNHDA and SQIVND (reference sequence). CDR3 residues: CASSIGSPGTGQPQHF. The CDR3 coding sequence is TGTGCCAGTAGTATTGGGTCTCCCGGGACAGGTCAGCCCCAGCATTTT.

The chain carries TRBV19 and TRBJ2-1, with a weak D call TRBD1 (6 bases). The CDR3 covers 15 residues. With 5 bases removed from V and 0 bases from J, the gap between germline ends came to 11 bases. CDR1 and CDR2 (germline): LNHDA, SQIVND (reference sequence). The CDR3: CASSGGITSYNEQFF. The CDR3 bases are TGTGCCAGTAGTGGGGGCATAACCTCCTACAATGAGCAGTTCTTC.

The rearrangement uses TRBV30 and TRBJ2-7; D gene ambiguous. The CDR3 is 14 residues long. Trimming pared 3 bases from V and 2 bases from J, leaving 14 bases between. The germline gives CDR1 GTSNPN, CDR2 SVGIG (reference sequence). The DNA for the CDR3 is TGTGCCTGGAGGTCAGCTGCCAGCGCCTACGAGCAGTACTTC. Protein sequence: CAWRSAASAYEQYF.

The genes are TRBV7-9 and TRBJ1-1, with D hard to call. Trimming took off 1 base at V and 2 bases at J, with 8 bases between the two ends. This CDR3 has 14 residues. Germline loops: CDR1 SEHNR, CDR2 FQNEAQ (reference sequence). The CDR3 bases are TGTGCCAGCAGCTTAGTCGAGGGCAACACTGAAGCTTTCTTT. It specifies CASSLVEGNTEAFF.

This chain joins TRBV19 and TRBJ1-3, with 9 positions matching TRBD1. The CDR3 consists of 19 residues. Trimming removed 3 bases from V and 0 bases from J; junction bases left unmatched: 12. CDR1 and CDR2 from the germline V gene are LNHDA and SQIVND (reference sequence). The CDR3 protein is CASSILKTGGRYSGNTIYF. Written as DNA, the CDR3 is TGTGCCAGTAGTATCCTCAAAACAGGGGGCCGCTACTCTGGAAACACCATATATTTT.

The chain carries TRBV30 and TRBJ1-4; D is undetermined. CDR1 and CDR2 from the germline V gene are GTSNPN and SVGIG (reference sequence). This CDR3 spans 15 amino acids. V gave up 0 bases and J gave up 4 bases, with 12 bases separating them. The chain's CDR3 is CAWSVSALFNEKLFF. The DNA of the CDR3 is TGTGCCTGGAGTGTGTCAGCGCTTTTTAATGAAAAACTGTTTTTT.

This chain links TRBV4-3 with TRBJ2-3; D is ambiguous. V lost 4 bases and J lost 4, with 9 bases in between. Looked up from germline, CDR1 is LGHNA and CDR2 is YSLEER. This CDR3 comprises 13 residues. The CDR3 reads CASSRGAADTQYF. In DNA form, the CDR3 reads TGCGCCAGCAGCCGAGGAGCTGCAGATACGCAGTATTTT.